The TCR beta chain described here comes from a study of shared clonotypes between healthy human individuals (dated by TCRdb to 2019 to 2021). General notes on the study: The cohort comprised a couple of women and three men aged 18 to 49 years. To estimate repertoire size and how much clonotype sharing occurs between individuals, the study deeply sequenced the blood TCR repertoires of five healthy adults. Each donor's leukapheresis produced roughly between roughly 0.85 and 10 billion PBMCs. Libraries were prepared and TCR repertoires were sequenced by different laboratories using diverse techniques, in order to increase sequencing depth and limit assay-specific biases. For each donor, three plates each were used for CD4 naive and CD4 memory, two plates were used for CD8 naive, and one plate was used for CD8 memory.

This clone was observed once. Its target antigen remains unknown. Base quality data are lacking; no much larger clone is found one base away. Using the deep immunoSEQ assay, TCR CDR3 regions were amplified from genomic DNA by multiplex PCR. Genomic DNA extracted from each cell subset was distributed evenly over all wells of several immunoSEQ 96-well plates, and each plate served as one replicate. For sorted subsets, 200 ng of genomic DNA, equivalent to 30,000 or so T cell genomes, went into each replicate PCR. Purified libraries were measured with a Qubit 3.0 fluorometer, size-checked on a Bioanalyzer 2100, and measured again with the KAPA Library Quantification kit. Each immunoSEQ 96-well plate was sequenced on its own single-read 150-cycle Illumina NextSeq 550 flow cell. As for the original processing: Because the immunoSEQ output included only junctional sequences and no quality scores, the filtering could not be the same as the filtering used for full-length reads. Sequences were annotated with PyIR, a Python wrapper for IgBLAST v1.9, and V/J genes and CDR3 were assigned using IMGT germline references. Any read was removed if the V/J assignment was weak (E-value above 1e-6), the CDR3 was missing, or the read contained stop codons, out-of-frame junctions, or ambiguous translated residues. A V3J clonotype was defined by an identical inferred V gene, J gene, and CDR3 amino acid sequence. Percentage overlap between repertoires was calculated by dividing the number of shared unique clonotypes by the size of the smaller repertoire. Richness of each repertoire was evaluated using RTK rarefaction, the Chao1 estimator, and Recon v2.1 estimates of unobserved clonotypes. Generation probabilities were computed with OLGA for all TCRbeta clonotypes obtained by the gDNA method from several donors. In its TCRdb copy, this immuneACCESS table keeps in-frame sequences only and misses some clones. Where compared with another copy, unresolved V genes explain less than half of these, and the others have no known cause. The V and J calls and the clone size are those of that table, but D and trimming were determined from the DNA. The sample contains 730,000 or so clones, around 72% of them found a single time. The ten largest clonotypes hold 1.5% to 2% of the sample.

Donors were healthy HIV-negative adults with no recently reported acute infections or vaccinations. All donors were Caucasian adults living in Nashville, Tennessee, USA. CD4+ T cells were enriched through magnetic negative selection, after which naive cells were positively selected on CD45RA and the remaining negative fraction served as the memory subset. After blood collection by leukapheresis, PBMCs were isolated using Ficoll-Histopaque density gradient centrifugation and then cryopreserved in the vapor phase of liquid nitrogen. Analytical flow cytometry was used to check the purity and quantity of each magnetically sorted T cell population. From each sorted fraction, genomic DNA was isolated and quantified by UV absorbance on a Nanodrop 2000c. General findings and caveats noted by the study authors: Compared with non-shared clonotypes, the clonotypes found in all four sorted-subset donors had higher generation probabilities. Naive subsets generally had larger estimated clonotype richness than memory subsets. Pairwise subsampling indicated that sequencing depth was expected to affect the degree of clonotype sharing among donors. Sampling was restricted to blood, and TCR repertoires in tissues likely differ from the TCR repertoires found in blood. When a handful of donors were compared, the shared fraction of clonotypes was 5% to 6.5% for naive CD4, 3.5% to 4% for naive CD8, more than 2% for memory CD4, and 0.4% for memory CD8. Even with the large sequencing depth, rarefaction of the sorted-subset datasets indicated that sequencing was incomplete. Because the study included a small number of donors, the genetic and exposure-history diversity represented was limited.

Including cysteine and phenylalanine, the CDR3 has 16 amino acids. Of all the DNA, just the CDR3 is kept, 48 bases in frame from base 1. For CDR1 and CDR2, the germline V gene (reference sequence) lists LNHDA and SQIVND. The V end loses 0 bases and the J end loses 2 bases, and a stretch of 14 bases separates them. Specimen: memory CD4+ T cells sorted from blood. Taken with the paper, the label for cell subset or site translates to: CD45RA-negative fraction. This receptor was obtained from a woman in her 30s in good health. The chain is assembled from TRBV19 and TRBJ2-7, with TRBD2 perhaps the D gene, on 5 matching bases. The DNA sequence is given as TGTGCCAGTAGTATAGAGCGGGCAGACGGAACCTACGAGCAGTACTTC. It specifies CASSIERADGTYEQYF.